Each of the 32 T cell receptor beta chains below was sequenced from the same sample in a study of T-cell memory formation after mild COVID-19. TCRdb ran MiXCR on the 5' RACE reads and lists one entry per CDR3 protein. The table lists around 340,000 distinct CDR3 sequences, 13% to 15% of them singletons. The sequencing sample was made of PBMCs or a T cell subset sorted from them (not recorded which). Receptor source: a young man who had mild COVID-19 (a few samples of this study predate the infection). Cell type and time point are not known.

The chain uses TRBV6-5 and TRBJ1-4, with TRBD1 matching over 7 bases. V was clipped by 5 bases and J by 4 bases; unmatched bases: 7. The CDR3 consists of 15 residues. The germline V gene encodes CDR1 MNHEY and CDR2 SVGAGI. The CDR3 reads CASSKSTGFNEKLFF. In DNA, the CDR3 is TGTGCCAGCAGTAAATCGACAGGGTTTAATGAAAAACTGTTTTTT.

The CDR3 DNA follows: TGTGCCAGCAGCGCGGGACCGTCGGAGACCCAGTACTTC. Translating gives CASSAGPSETQYF. V is TRBV7-9 and J is TRBJ2-5; D perhaps matches TRBD2 (6 bases). Germline V gene sequence: CDR1 SEHNR, CDR2 FQNEAQ (reference sequence). V lost 5 bases, J lost 5 bases, and 12 bases lay in between. The CDR3 is 13 amino acids.

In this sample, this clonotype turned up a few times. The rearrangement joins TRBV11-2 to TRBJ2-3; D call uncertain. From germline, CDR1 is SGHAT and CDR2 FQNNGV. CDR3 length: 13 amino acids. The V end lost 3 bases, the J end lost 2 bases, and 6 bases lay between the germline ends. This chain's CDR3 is CASSFTFTDTQYF. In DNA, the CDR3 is TGTGCCAGCAGCTTTACTTTCACAGATACGCAGTATTTT.

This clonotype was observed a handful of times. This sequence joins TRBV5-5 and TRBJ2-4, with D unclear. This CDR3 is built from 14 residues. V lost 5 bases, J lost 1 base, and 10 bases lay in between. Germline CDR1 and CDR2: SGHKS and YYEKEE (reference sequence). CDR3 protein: CASRKLSAKNIQYF. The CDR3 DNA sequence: TGTGCCAGCAGAAAACTTAGTGCCAAAAACATTCAGTACTTC. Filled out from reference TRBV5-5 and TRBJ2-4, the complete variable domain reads DAGVTQSPTHLIKTRGQQVTLRCSPISGHKSVSWYQQVLGQGPQFIFQYYEKEERGRGNFPDRFSARQFPNYSSELNVNALLLGDSALYLCASRKLSAKNIQYFGAGTRLSVL.

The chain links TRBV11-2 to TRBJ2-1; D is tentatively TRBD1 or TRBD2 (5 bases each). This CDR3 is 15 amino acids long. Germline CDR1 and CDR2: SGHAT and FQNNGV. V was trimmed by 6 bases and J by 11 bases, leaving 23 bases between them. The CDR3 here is CASSRAGTPVGKQFF. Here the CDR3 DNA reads TGTGCCAGCAGTCGAGCCGGGACCCCTGTTGGGAAGCAGTTCTTC.

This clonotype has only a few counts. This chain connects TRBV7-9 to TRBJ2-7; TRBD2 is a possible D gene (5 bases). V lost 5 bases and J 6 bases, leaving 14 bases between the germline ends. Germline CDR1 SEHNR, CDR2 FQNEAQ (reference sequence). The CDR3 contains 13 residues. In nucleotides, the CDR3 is TGTGCCAGCAGCACTACAGTCGAGGGCGAGCAGTACGTC. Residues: CASSTTVEGEQYV.

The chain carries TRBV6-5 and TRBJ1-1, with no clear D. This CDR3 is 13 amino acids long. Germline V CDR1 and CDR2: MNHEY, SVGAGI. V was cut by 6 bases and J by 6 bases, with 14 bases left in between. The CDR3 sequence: CASREIGDPEAFF. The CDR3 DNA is TGTGCCAGCAGGGAGATTGGGGATCCTGAAGCTTTCTTT.

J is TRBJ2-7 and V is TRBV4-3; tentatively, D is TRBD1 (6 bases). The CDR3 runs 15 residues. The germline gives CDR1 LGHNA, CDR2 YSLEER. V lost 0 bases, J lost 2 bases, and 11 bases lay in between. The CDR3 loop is CASSQDLRTAYEQYV. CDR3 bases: TGCGCCAGCAGCCAAGATCTCAGGACAGCCTACGAGCAGTACGTC.

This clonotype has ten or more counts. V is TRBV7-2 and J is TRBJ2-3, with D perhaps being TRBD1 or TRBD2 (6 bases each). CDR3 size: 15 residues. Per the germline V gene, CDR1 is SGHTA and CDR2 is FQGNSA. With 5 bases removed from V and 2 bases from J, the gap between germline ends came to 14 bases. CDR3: CASSQGRGDTDTQYF. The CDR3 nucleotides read TGTGCCAGCAGCCAGGGGCGGGGCGACACAGATACGCAGTATTTT.

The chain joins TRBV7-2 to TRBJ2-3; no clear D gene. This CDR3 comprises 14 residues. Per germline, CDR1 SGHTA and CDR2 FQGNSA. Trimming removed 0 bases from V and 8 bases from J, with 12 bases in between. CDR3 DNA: TGTGCCAGCAGCTTAGCGCAGCACAGTAGTACGCAGTATTTT. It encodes CASSLAQHSSTQYF.

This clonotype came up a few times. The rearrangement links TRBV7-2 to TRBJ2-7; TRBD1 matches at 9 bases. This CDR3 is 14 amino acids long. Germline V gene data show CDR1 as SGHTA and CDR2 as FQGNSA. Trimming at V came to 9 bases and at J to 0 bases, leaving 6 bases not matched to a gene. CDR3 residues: CASKSGQGSYEQYF. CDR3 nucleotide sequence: TGTGCCAGTAAATCGGGACAGGGCTCCTACGAGCAGTACTTC.

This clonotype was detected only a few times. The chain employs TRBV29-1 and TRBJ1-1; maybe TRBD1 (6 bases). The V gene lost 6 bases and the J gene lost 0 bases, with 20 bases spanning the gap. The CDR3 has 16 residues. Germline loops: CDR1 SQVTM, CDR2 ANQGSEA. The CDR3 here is CSVHHLPGHLNTEAFF. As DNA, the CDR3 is TGCAGCGTCCATCACCTTCCGGGACACCTGAACACTGAAGCTTTCTTT.

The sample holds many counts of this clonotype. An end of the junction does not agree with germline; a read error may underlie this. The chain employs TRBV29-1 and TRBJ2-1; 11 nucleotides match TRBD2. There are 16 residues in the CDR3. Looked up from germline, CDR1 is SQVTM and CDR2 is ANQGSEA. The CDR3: CSLDSGGADSYNEQFF. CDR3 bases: TGCAGCCTTGATAGCGGGGGGGCTGACTCCTACAATGAGCAGTTCTTC.

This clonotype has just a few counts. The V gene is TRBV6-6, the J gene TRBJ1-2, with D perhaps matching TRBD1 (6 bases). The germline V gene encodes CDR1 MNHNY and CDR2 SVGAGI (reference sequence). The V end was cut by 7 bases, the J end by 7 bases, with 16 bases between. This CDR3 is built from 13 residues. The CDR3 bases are TGTGCCAGCACCCTCAGGGGAGAGGGTGGCTACACCTTC. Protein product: CASTLRGEGGYTF.

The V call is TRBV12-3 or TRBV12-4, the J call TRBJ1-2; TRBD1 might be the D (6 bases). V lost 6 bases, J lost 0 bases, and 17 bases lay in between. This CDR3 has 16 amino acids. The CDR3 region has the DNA TGTGCCAGCAGGCTGGACAGACGGGGGACTAACTATGGCTACACCTTC. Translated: CASRLDRRGTNYGYTF.

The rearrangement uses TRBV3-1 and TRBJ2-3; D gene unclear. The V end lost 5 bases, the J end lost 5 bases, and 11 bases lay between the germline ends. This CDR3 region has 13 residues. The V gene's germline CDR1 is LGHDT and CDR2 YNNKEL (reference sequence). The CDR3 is CASSYWLVDTQYF. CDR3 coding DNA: TGTGCCAGCAGCTACTGGTTAGTAGATACGCAGTATTTT.

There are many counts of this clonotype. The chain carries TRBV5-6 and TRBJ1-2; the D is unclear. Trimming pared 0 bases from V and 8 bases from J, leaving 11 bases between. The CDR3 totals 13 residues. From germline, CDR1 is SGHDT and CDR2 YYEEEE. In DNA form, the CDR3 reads TGTGCCAGCAGCTTGGGAGACGGAAACGGCTACACCTTC. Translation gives CASSLGDGNGYTF.

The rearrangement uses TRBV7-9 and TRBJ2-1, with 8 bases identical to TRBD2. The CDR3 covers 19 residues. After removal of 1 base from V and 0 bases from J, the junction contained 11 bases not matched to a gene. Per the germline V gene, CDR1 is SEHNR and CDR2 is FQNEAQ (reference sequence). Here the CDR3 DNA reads TGTGCCAGCAGCTTAGAATTAGCGTGGCGGGGGGTCTCCTACAATGAGCAGTTCTTC. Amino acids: CASSLELAWRGVSYNEQFF.

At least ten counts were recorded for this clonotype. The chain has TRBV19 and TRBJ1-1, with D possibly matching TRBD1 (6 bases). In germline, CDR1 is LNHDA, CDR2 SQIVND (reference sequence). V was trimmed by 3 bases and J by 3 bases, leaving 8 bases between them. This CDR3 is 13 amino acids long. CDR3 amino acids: CASSIEGDTEAFF. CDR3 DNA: TGTGCCAGTAGTATCGAGGGGGACACTGAAGCTTTCTTT. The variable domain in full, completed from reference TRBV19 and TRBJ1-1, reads DGGITQSPKYLFRKEGQNVTLSCEQNLNHDAMYWYRQDPGQGLRLIYYSQIVNDFQKGDIAEGYSVSREKKESFPLTVTSAQKNPTAFYLCASSIEGDTEAFFGQGTRLTVV.

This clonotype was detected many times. CDR3 coding DNA: TGTGCCAGCAGGGACGCGAGGACAGGGAATTACGAGCAGTACTTC. It is translated as CASRDARTGNYEQYF. V usage is TRBV11-2 and J usage is TRBJ2-7; the match to TRBD1 covers 8 bases. The ends lost 6 bases at V and 4 bases at J; junction bases unmatched: 11. This CDR3 spans 15 amino acids. Germline CDR1 and CDR2: SGHAT and FQNNGV.

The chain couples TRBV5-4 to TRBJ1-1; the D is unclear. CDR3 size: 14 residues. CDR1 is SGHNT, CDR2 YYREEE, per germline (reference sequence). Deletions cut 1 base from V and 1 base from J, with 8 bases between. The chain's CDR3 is CASSLRHPNTEAFF. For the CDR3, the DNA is TGTGCCAGCAGCTTGCGACACCCGAACACTGAAGCTTTCTTT.

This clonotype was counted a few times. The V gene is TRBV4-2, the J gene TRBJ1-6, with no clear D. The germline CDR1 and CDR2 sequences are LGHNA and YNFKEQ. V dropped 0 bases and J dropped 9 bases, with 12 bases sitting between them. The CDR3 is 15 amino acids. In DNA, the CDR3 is TGTGCCAGCAGCCAAGATCTCAGGTCTGGTTCACCCCTCCACTTT. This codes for CASSQDLRSGSPLHF.

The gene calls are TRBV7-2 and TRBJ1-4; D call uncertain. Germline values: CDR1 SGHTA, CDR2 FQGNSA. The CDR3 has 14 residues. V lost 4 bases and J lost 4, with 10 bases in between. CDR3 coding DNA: TGTGCCAGCAGCTCTGGCCGGGGTAATGAAAAACTGTTTTTT. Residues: CASSSGRGNEKLFF.

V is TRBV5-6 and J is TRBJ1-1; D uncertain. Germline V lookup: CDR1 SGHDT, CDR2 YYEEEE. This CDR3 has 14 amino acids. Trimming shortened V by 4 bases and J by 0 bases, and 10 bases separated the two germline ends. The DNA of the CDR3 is TGTGCCAGCAGCCCACTTCGCCTGAACACTGAAGCTTTCTTT. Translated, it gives CASSPLRLNTEAFF.

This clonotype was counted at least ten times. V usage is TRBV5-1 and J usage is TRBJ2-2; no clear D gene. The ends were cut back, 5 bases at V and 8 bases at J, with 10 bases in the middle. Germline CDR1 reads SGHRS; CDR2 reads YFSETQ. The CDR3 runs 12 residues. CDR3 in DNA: TGCGCCAGCAGTCTACAATCGGGGGAGCTGTTTTTT. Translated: CASSLQSGELFF.

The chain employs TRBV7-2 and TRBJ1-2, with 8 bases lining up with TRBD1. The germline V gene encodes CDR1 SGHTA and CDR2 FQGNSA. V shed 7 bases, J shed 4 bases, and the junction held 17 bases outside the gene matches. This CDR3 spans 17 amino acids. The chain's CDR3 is CASTPDRELGSVYGYTF. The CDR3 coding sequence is TGTGCCAGCACCCCGGACAGGGAGCTAGGTTCGGTCTATGGCTACACCTTC.

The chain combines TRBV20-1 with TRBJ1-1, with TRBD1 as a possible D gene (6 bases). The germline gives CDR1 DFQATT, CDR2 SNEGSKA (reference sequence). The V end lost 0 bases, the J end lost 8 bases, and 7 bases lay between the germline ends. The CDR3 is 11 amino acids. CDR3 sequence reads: CSAREGAEAFF. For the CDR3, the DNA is TGCAGTGCTAGAGAGGGGGCCGAAGCTTTCTTT.

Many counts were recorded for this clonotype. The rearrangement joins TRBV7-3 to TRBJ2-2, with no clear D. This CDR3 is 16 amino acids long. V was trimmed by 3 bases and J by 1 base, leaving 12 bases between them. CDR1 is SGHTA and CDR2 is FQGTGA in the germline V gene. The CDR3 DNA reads TGTGCCAGCAGCTTTGTGCATACTGGGAACACCGGGGAGCTGTTTTTT. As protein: CASSFVHTGNTGELFF.

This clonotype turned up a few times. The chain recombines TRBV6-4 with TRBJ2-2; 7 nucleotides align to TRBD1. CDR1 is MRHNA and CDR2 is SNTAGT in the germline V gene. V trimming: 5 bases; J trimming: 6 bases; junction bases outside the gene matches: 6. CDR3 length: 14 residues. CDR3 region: CASSSQGHAGELFF. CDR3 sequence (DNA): TGTGCCAGCAGTTCACAGGGGCACGCCGGGGAGCTGTTTTTT.

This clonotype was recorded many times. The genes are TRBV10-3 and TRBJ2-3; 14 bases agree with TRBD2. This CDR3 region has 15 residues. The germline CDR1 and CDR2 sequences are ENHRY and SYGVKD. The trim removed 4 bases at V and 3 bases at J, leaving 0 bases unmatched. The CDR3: CAISGTSGGTDTQYF. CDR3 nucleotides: TGTGCCATCAGTGGGACTAGCGGGGGGACAGATACGCAGTATTTT.

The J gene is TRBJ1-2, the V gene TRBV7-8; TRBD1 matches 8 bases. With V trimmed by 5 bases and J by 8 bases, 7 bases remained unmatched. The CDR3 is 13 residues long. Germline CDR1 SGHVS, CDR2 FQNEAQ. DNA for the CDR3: TGTGCCAGCAGCCCTCGGACAGGGTTCGGCTACACCTTC. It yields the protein CASSPRTGFGYTF.

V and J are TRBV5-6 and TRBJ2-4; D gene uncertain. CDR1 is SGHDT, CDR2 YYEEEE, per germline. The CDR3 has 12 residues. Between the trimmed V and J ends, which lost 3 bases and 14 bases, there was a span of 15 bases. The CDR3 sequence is CASSSQQLKEYF. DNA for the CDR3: TGTGCCAGCAGCTCCCAACAGCTAAAGGAGTACTTC.